The TCR beta chain described here comes from a study of cytomegalovirus exposure and HLA in healthy donors (dated by TCRdb to the late 2010s). For the study in its entirety: An earlier analysis of roughly 570 of the donors reported under 300 Gb of sequence data and about 120 million unique TCR beta sequences obtained from about 179 million T cells. An early release covering roughly 640 HLA-typed donors comprised about 310 gigabases of sequencing data and around 80 million unique TCR sequences. Of the approximately 400 genotyped donors, over 65% fell in the genetic ancestry cluster associated with self-reported Caucasian donors. The study was designed to test whether signatures of past pathogen exposure could be identified by cataloging public T cell receptors. The study used immunosequencing to profile the T cell repertoires of about 670 subjects and linked those repertoires to cytomegalovirus serostatus. Along with the roughly 670-subject first cohort, a separate validation cohort of over a hundred different subjects was used. The study combined high-throughput TCR immunosequencing, statistical association of individual TCRs with disease status, and machine learning to predict cytomegalovirus infection status. A later analysis re-analyzed previously published TCR beta repertoires from approximately 700 donors and added high-resolution HLA genotyping to study TCR occurrence patterns. Rather than using new phenotypic data, the later analysis identified candidate immune exposures from TCR beta sequences and from how often those sequences occurred across donors. An earlier analysis of 587 of the donors used high-throughput TCR beta sequencing to judge whether each TCR beta V gene segment behaved as functional or pseudogenic. Donor age, sex, ethnicity and CMV serostatus were compiled alongside the repertoire data. A later genetic analysis took genome-wide SNP genotypes for about three fifths of the 666 donors and used that subset as a discovery cohort. Every repertoire in the discovery cohort had been generated on one and the same sequencing platform. Both class I and class II loci were covered by HLA typing, at four-digit resolution. The number of donors typed differed by locus, with about 629-640 for A, B, C, DRB1 and DQB1, more than 500 for DQA1, nearly 610 for DPA1, and around 460 for DPB1. Roughly five DR-DQ haplotypes were handled as single units for association and clustering because linkage in the cohort was strong. Among around 400 genotyped donors of the cohort, an average of around 240,000 unique TCR beta nucleotide sequences was sequenced per donor, of which approximately 19% were non-productive.

With regard to this clone: Its antigen is not yet known. Base qualities are not provided; no much larger clone lies one nucleotide away.

Library generation was performed with the immunoSEQ multiplex PCR assay. The multiplex PCR relied on a mix of 60 forward primers for TCR Vbeta segments and 13 reverse primers for TCR Jbeta segments. A multiplex PCR assay on genomic DNA amplified the CDR3 region of rearranged TCR beta genes. Amplified TCR beta libraries were sequenced as 87-base-pair reads on the Illumina HiSeq System. Regarding the original processing steps: A later analysis tallied roughly 78 million unique TCR beta chains across the 660 or so repertoires, and about 10 million of those chains were shared by two or more donors. Raw reads were error-corrected and collapsed into unique sequences with a nearest-neighbor algorithm that merged closely related sequences to remove PCR and sequencing errors. To assign V, D and J gene segments, CDR3 sequences were aligned to IMGT reference sequences. For a sequence to be retained, a match of at least six nucleotides to both a V gene segment and a J gene segment was required. Rearrangements were classified as productive when the CDR3 lacked stop codons and remained in frame with V and J, and all other rearrangements were classified as non-productive. CDR3 was defined according to IMGT convention as the region running from the second conserved V-encoded cysteine to the conserved J-encoded phenylalanine. Sequences without an unambiguous match to a single V gene segment were excluded from the earlier analysis of several hundred of the donors. An earlier analysis of 550 to 650 of the donors classified V segments as functional when productive rearrangements were above 56.7% and as segregating when the standard deviation between donors was above 5%. A statistical classification framework was built to diagnose cytomegalovirus status from the catalog of TCR beta chain sequences. V and J gene assignment, in a later analysis, came from comparing TCR nucleotide sequences with IMGT/GENE-DB human TR gene sequences. Using the TCRdist pipeline, a later analysis assigned CDR3 sequences along with most-parsimonious VDJ recombination scenarios. In a later analysis, every TCR beta chain was defined by the combination of its CDR3 amino acid sequence and its V-gene family, and reads without a unique V-gene family were dropped. As a way to deal with suspected cross-contamination and a sequencing artifact, a later analysis dropped over 550 nucleotide sequences that were highly shared and had low generation probability. For each public chain, a later analysis derived a clonal expansion index from normalized ranks of inferred template counts within each repertoire. In a later analysis, generation probabilities were computed with a VDJ recombination model fitted to out-of-frame rearrangements, and the resulting probabilities were checked against IGoR. A later analysis scored TCR-TCR, TCR-HLA and TCR-CMV co-occurrence with hypergeometric tests, applying a repertoire-size bias correction to TCR pairs. In a later analysis, false discovery rates were estimated by permuting HLA or CMV assignments 20 times. In a later analysis, co-occurring TCRs were grouped using DBSCAN, and TCRdist sequence similarity was added for clustering within HLA-allele-positive subsets. Repertoires with fewer than 30,000 or more than 120,000 public chains were left out of co-occurrence clustering, as were five repertoires with anomalous nucleotide sharing. TCRdb holds this immuneACCESS table with in-frame rearrangements only. Some clones are missing; in checked studies, unresolved V genes explain under half, and the rest has no known cause. That table furnishes V, J and clone size, whereas the DNA furnished D and trimming. Present in this sample are tens of thousands of clones, 75% to 85% of which were seen just once. Jointly, the top ten make up under 4% of the sample.

In total, about 650 healthy bone marrow donors made up the cohort. Cohort members were all nominally healthy when sampled, although unrecorded immune exposures were likely present. The donor was CMV seronegative and was included in the group of hundreds of seronegative cohort members. A peripheral blood sample was provided by each donor, and peripheral blood mononuclear cells were used for TCR beta sequencing. Genomic DNA extraction from the blood cell samples was performed with the Qiagen DNeasy Blood Extraction Kit. Study-wide conclusions, independent of this receptor: While some public TCRs were present in many individuals, most TCR sequences turned up only very rarely across donors. Approximately 18 rarely observed V segments, including chromosome 9 orphons, were excluded from the earlier analysis of 550 to 700 of the donors because counts were too low. The presence/absence analyses assumed that sequencing depth was roughly uniform across donors, and that assumption may not be true. A later analysis found that most CMV-associated TCR beta chains appeared HLA-restricted, with HLA associations seemingly driven largely by CMV exposure. According to a later analysis, parvovirus B19, influenza, CMV and Epstein-Barr virus appeared linked to several top co-occurrence clusters. The cohort was sequenced for TCR beta chains only, and without alpha or paired-chain data the features that could be detected were limited. According to the authors, the approach could potentially be generalized to other disease states and immunological phenotypes. In a later analysis, HLA-associated TCR beta chains were found to be more clonally expanded and to have lower generation probabilities than equally common non-associated chains. In a later genetic analysis, a missense DCLRE1C variant was associated with V-gene and J-gene trimming of TCR beta chains, and the association was replicated in an independent cohort. Because the 87-base-pair reads could not distinguish some IMGT-functional V segments, including TRBV6-2 and TRBV6-3, those segments were excluded. Correlated functional status among segregating V segments might reflect linkage disequilibrium, but an unknown experimental factor could not be ruled out. In a later genetic analysis, fewer N-insertions in productive TCRs were reported among donors in an Asian-associated ancestry cluster than the roughly 700-donor mean. The classifier was reported to diagnose cytomegalovirus status with high specificity and sensitivity in both the original and validation cohorts. A total of 150 to 200 TCR beta chains were listed by the study as associated with cytomegalovirus. Because HLA typing was missing for some donors at each locus, association tests included only the typed subset. A later analysis found that TCR association rates varied across HLA loci, with DRB1 alleles showing the most associated TCRs and HLA-C alleles the fewest. An earlier analysis of around 540 of the donors showed that most TCR beta V segments appeared in productive rearrangements either about 87% or about 30% of the time, which broadly matched IMGT annotations. Specific HLA alleles were associated with 18,000 or so TCR beta sequences at a false discovery rate of 0.05 in a later analysis. A further reported finding was that TCR beta sequences accurately predicted the HLA-A and HLA-B alleles for most subjects in the first cohort. A cluster of highly shared sequence variants was judged likely to represent a technical artifact of the sequencing pipeline. When HLA alleles, especially DR and DQ, strongly co-occurred, TCR associations were difficult to assign to individual alleles. Immune exposure information for the cohort was limited to CMV serostatus. In vitro tests confirmed that a few of the cytomegalovirus-associated TCR beta chains recognize cytomegalovirus antigens.

Taken from the germline V gene, the CDR1 and CDR2 loops are SGHTS and YDEGEE. Trimming accounts for 2 bases at V and 3 bases at J, while the number of junction bases matched to no gene is 8. Inclusive of the bounding cysteine and phenylalanine, the CDR3 is 16 residues long. Just the 48-base CDR3 DNA is kept, in frame starting at base 1. The clonotype originates from a middle-aged woman in good health and CMV-seronegative. The sequence joins TRBV5-8 to TRBJ1-5; TRBD1 aligns with 7 central bases. The specimen was PBMCs. The nucleotide sequence reads as follows: TGTGCCAGCAGCTTCGGATATACAGGGGTCAATCAGCCCCAGCATTTT. The encoded protein is CASSFGYTGVNQPQHF.